The entry below gives a single T cell receptor beta chain sequence along with its context. In the original workflow: Reference gene primer amplification gave estimated nucleated cell counts. The repertoire was sequenced with immunoSEQ multiplex PCR; TCRdb's copy has only in-frame clones and lacks some. That table is the source of V, J and clone size, and D and trimming were worked out from the DNA. The repertoire holds about 150,000 clones, with more than 70% as singletons. This entry belongs to a study of blood T cell repertoires in COVID-19. The CDR3 runs to 12 residues. J was trimmed by 10 bases and V by 7 bases; bases with no gene match: 8. Per the germline V gene, CDR1 is GTSNPN and CDR2 is SVGIG (reference sequence).

The TCR originated in a woman in her forties or fifties with acute or convalescent COVID-19. Source material: peripheral blood. The gene calls are TRBV30 and TRBJ1-4; TRBD1 matches at 8 bases. The CDR3 coding sequence is TGTGCCTCCTCGGACAGGGAAGGAAAACTGTTTTTT. It is translated as CASSDREGKLFF.